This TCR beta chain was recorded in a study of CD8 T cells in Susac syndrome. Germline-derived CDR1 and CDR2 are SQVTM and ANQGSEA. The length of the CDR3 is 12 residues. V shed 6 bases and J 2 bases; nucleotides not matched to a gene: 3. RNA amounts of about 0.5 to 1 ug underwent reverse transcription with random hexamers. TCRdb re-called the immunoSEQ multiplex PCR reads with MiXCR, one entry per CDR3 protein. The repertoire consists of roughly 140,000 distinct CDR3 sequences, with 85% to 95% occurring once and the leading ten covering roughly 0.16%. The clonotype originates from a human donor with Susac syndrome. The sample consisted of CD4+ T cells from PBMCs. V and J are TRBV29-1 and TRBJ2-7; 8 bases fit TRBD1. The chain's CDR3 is CSVGQDPYEQYF. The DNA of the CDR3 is TGCAGCGTGGGACAGGACCCCTACGAGCAGTACTTC.